The rows below give T cell receptor beta chains drawn from one sample of a study of beta chain features in type 1 diabetes. Sequencing was performed with immunoSEQ multiplex PCR; in TCRdb, only in-frame clones are kept and a portion is missing. The repertoire consists of tens of thousands of clones, with around 40% occurring once and the leading ten covering roughly 0.13%. The sample was stem cell memory CD4+ T cells from blood. The source is a man aged 25-45 years with type 1 diabetes. Both conserved end residues are part of each CDR3. A D gene is named only where the DNA matches it firmly. Clone size is stated in some rows and not others, as once, few, many or a class when expanded.

TRBV5-6,TRBJ2-7,16,few,TRBD2,CASSLPNLAGVNEQYF,TGTGCCAGCAGCTTGCCCAATCTAGCGGGAGTTAACGAGCAGTACTTC
TRBV7-3,TRBJ2-3,13,few,.,CASSPTSLDTQYF,TGTGCCAGCAGCCCGACTAGTCTGGATACGCAGTATTTT
TRBV2,TRBJ2-7,13,.,.,CASMRQVYHEQYF,TGTGCCAGCATGAGACAGGTGTACCACGAGCAGTACTTC
TRBV6-5,TRBJ2-5,15,.,.,CASSYSASAQETQYF,TGTGCCAGCAGTTACTCGGCTAGCGCACAAGAGACCCAGTACTTC
TRBV19,TRBJ2-7,13,.,.,CASSTRLDGEQYF,TGTGCCAGTAGTACGCGACTAGATGGTGAGCAGTACTTC
TRBV6-1,TRBJ2-5,14,.,.,CASSVETGGRTQYF,TGTGCCAGCAGTGTCGAGACTGGTGGAAGGACCCAGTACTTC
TRBV7-2,TRBJ2-3,15,.,.,CASSLAQVARHTQYF,TGTGCCAGCAGCTTAGCCCAGGTGGCGCGCCATACGCAGTATTTT
TRBV6-5,TRBJ2-7,15,.,.,CASSYSWTSAGEQYF,TGTGCCAGCAGTTACTCCTGGACTTCCGCGGGGGAGCAGTACTTC
TRBV6-6,TRBJ2-1,13,few,TRBD2,CASSSGGWNEQFF,TGTGCCAGCTCCTCGGGAGGTTGGAATGAGCAGTTCTTC
TRBV5-4,TRBJ2-7,16,few,TRBD1,CASSLALTGQGYEQYF,TGTGCCAGCAGCTTGGCGCTTACGGGACAGGGCTACGAGCAGTACTTC
TRBV28,TRBJ1-2,14,few,TRBD1,CAIHTRQGDYGYTF,TGTGCCATCCATACGAGGCAGGGGGACTATGGCTACACCTTC
TRBV30,TRBJ1-4,13,.,.,CAWSVVRAEKLFF,TGTGCCTGGAGTGTAGTCAGGGCTGAAAAACTGTTTTTT
TRBV11-2,TRBJ1-4,19,.,TRBD1,CASSSKEGQDFYPYEKLFF,TGTGCCAGCAGCAGCAAAGAAGGACAGGACTTTTACCCATACGAAAAACTGTTTTTT
TRBV19,TRBJ1-1,13,.,.,CASSPPVRTEAFF,TGTGCCAGTAGTCCTCCAGTCCGTACGGAAGCTTTCTTT
TRBV4-1,TRBJ2-7,13,.,.,CASSQREVHEQYF,TGCGCCAGCAGCCAACGGGAAGTCCACGAGCAGTACTTC
TRBV28,TRBJ1-1,12,few,.,CASSSGYTEAFF,TGTGCCAGCAGTTCAGGGTACACTGAAGCTTTCTTT
TRBV13,TRBJ1-1,13,few,.,CASSPDGGAEAFF,TGTGCCAGCAGCCCCGACGGGGGGGCGGAAGCTTTCTTT
TRBV7-2,TRBJ2-7,15,few,TRBD1,CASSLAPDRVYEQYF,TGTGCCAGCAGCTTAGCCCCTGACAGGGTTTACGAGCAGTACTTC
TRBV7-3,TRBJ2-2,15,.,TRBD1,CASSAWTGSTGELFF,TGTGCCAGCAGCGCCTGGACAGGGTCTACCGGGGAGCTGTTTTTT
TRBV7-9,TRBJ2-3,17,once,TRBD1,CASSLGQGADQTDTQYF,TGTGCCAGCAGCTTAGGGCAGGGGGCTGATCAAACAGATACGCAGTATTTT
TRBV28,TRBJ2-7,16,few,TRBD1,CASSRPGQVSTYEQYF,TGTGCCAGCAGTAGACCTGGACAGGTGAGCACCTACGAGCAGTACTTC
TRBV2,TRBJ2-7,12,few,.,CASRVDGYEQYF,TGTGCCAGCCGGGTCGACGGCTACGAGCAGTACTTC
TRBV9,TRBJ2-2,12,.,.,CASSFRTGELFF,TGTGCCAGCAGCTTCCGGACCGGGGAGCTGTTTTTT
TRBV5-1,TRBJ2-7,15,.,.,CASSLLRGISYEQYF,TGCGCCAGCAGCTTGTTAAGGGGAATTTCCTACGAGCAGTACTTC
TRBV7-3,TRBJ2-7,13,few,.,CASSSSFGFEQYF,TGTGCCAGCAGCTCGAGCTTCGGGTTCGAGCAGTACTTC
TRBV7-3,TRBJ2-5,13,.,.,CASSKQRQETQYF,TGTGCCAGCAGCAAACAAAGACAAGAGACCCAGTACTTC
TRBV5-1,TRBJ2-1,14,few,.,CASGPGDRYNEQFF,TGCGCCAGCGGTCCGGGGGATAGGTACAATGAGCAGTTCTTC
TRBV5-1,TRBJ2-2,15,.,.,CASHDVAGDTGELFF,TGCGCCAGCCATGATGTTGCCGGGGACACCGGGGAGCTGTTTTTT
TRBV2,TRBJ2-1,14,.,.,CASGQTQSYNEQFF,TGTGCCAGCGGACAGACGCAATCCTACAATGAGCAGTTCTTC
TRBV6-1,TRBJ2-7,14,.,.,CASSEGGPAYEQYF,TGTGCCAGCAGTGAAGGAGGGCCCGCCTACGAGCAGTACTTC
TRBV18,TRBJ2-1,15,few,.,CASSPRTGAGNEQFF,TGTGCCAGCTCACCACGAACGGGAGCCGGAAATGAGCAGTTCTTC
TRBV5-1,TRBJ1-1,14,.,.,CASSMDSFQTEAFF,TGCGCCAGCAGCATGGACAGCTTTCAGACTGAAGCTTTCTTT
TRBV15,TRBJ2-2,14,.,TRBD2,CATREGPNTGELFF,TGTGCAACCAGGGAGGGTCCGAACACCGGGGAGCTGTTTTTT
TRBV6-1,TRBJ2-1,12,.,.,CASNANYNEQFF,TGTGCCAGCAATGCTAACTACAATGAGCAGTTCTTC
TRBV9,TRBJ2-7,15,.,.,CASSARSQDYYEQYF,TGTGCCAGCAGCGCCCGAAGTCAGGATTACTACGAGCAGTACTTC
TRBV9,TRBJ2-7,15,.,TRBD2,CASSGGGAHTYEQYF,TGTGCCAGCAGCGGGGGGGGTGCTCATACCTACGAGCAGTACTTC
TRBV18,TRBJ2-2,17,.,.,CASSPSGRKRNTGELFF,TGTGCCAGCTCACCTTCGGGAAGAAAGCGAAACACCGGGGAGCTGTTTTTT
TRBV19,TRBJ1-2,17,.,.,CASRPTDTGGAVYGYTF,TGTGCCAGCCGGCCGACCGACACGGGGGGCGCGGTCTATGGCTACACCTTC
TRBV6-5,TRBJ1-2,12,few,.,CASRLRGVGYTF,TGTGCCAGCAGGCTCAGGGGTGTTGGCTACACCTTC
TRBV7-2,TRBJ1-5,15,few,.,CASSLARAESVPQHF,TGTGCCAGCAGCTTAGCGCGGGCAGAAAGTGTGCCCCAGCATTTT
TRBV2,TRBJ1-1,13,.,.,CASRTEYDTEAFF,TGTGCCAGCAGGACGGAGTATGACACTGAAGCTTTCTTT
TRBV7-3,TRBJ2-5,16,.,.,CASSLTGRQRRETQYF,TGTGCCAGCAGCTTAACTGGTCGGCAGAGGAGAGAGACCCAGTACTTC
TRBV5-1,TRBJ2-7,13,few,.,CASSFRGSYEQYF,TGCGCCAGCAGCTTTAGGGGTTCCTACGAGCAGTACTTC
TRBV7-9,TRBJ2-5,16,few,TRBD2,CASSSTSGRARETQYF,TGTGCCAGCAGCTCGACTAGCGGGAGGGCCAGAGAGACCCAGTACTTC
TRBV27,TRBJ2-1,18,.,TRBD2,CASSPPRAGDWGLNEQFF,TGTGCCAGCAGTCCCCCTCGAGCGGGAGACTGGGGGCTCAATGAGCAGTTCTTC
TRBV14,TRBJ1-1,13,once,TRBD1,CASSRAGGAEAFF,TGTGCCAGCAGCCGCGCAGGGGGTGCTGAAGCTTTCTTT
TRBV18,TRBJ2-3,14,once,.,CASSPPGRGDTQYF,TGTGCCAGCTCACCACCGGGGCGGGGAGATACGCAGTATTTT
TRBV7-2,TRBJ2-1,14,.,TRBD2,CASSIAGGVNEQFF,TGTGCCAGCAGCATAGCGGGAGGGGTTAATGAGCAGTTCTTC
TRBV6-4,TRBJ1-1,13,few,.,CASSSTGNTEAFF,TGTGCCAGCAGTTCTACAGGGAACACTGAAGCTTTCTTT
TRBV7-2,TRBJ2-1,14,few,.,CASSLELANNEQFF,TGTGCCAGCAGCTTAGAACTAGCCAACAATGAGCAGTTCTTC
TRBV2,TRBJ1-4,11,.,.,CASSRDEKLFF,TGTGCCAGCAGTCGTGATGAAAAACTGTTTTTT
TRBV7-9,TRBJ1-1,19,.,TRBD1,CASSPLDRGFASSNTEAFF,TGTGCCAGCAGCCCACTAGACAGGGGCTTTGCCTCCTCGAACACTGAAGCTTTCTTT
TRBV20-1,TRBJ2-7,10,.,.,CSALVSEQYF,TGCAGTGCTCTGGTGAGCGAGCAGTACTTC
TRBV6-5,TRBJ2-6,16,few,TRBD2,CASSLAGGPVANVLTF,TGTGCCAGCAGTTTAGCGGGAGGGCCGGTGGCCAACGTCCTGACTTTC
TRBV4-2,TRBJ2-1,19,.,TRBD2,CASSRDWVPGRERYNEQFF,TGTGCCAGCAGCCGGGACTGGGTCCCGGGGCGGGAGCGGTACAATGAGCAGTTCTTC
TRBV7-2,TRBJ2-5,15,.,TRBD2,CASSLRLATPETQYF,TGTGCCAGCAGCTTAAGACTAGCGACTCCGGAGACCCAGTACTTC
TRBV6-5,TRBJ2-7,12,.,.,CASSHGGYEQYF,TGTGCCAGCAGTCACGGTGGCTACGAGCAGTACTTC
TRBV2,TRBJ2-5,14,.,TRBD1,CASSGTGGRETQYF,TGTGCCAGCAGTGGGACAGGGGGCCGAGAGACCCAGTACTTC